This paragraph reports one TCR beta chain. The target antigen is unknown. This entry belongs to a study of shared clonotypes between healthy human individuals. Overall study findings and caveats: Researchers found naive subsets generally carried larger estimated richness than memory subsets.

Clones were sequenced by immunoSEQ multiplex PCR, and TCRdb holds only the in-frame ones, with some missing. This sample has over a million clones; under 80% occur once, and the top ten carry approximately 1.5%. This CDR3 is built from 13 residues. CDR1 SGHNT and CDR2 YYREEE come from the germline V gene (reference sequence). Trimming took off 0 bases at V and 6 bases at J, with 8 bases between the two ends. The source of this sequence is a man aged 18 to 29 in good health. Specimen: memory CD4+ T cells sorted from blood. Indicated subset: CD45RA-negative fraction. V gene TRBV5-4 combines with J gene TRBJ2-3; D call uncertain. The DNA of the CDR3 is TGTGCCAGCAGCTTGGCCATGGGGGATACGCAGTATTTT. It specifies CASSLAMGDTQYF.